This TCR beta chain comes out of a study of T cell responses to AZD1222 COVID-19 vaccine. General study points: Among vaccine-associated CD4 TCRs, coverage spanned spike, with dominance at 160-218 and 743-854. Donor demographics were predominantly white British with a female majority; clonal diversity may be underestimated. Reportedly, nearly half of unique spike TCRs recognized epitopes outside B.1.351/B.1.1.7 mutations.

Concerning this clone itself: As yet, its antigen is unknown.

This CDR3 contains 17 residues. The junction had 5 bases not matched to a gene; V was cut back by 0 bases and J by 0 bases. Per the germline V gene, CDR1 is MGHRA and CDR2 is YSYEKL. Repertoires were generated with immunoSEQ multiplex PCR, while TCRdb's copy carries only in-frame clones and drops some. Counted here are around 130,000 clones, about 93% occurring once; the ten biggest clones make up around 5.9%. The chain links TRBV4-1 to TRBJ2-1; 7 bases line up with TRBD2. The starting material was peripheral blood, obtained on day 0 of AZD1222 vaccination. The TCR originated in an adult in good health. As DNA, the CDR3 is TGCGCCAGCAGCCAAGATTCTCGCGGGGGCTCCTACAATGAGCAGTTCTTC. This codes for CASSQDSRGGSYNEQFF.